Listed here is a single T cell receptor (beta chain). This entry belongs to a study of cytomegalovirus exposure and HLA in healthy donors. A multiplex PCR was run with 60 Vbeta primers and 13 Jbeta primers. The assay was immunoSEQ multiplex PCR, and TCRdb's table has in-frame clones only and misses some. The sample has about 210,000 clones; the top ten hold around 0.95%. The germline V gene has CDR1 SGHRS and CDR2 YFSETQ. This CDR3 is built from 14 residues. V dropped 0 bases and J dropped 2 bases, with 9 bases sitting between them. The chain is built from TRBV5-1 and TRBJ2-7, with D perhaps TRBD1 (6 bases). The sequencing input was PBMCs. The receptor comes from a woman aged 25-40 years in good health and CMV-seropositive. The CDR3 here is CASSLAQGTYEQYF. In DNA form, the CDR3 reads TGCGCCAGCAGCTTGGCCCAGGGGACCTACGAGCAGTACTTC.